A single sample is the source of the 10 T cell receptor beta chains below, sequenced in a study of OX40 agonist ivuxolimab in advanced cancers. Library construction relied on the immunoSEQ multiplex PCR assay. TCRdb carries this immuneACCESS record with in-frame sequences only. Its versions omit some clonotypes, under half of them owing to an unresolved V gene in the studies checked, with the rest unexplained. Present in this sample are around 70,000 clones, less than 95% of which were seen just once. The ten largest clonotypes hold 0.8% to 1.2% of the sample. This material consisted of CD4+ or CD8+ T cells sorted from blood, taken in a trial of the OX40 agonist ivuxolimab. The origin of the receptors is an adult with an advanced solid tumor such as melanoma, head and neck, liver or kidney cancer.

V usage is TRBV4-1 and J usage is TRBJ1-5, with TRBD1 identical over 9 bases. CDR3 length: 16 residues. Germline trimming cut 3 bases from V and 6 bases from J; bases unmatched to any gene: 9. The germline V gene has CDR1 MGHRA and CDR2 YSYEKL. The chain's CDR3 is CASSQGGQGYSQPQHF. In nucleotides, the CDR3 is TGCGCCAGCAGCCAGGGAGGACAGGGGTATTCTCAGCCCCAGCATTTT.

The chain uses TRBV5-1 and TRBJ2-7; D call uncertain. Germline assignment: CDR1 SGHRS and CDR2 YFSETQ. The V end lost 4 bases, the J end lost 4 bases, and 21 bases lay between the germline ends. The CDR3 sequence is 16 residues long. The CDR3 loop reads CASSIGSEPSHYEQYF. The CDR3 bases are TGCGCCAGCAGCATAGGCTCGGAGCCGTCTCATTACGAGCAGTACTTC.

The chain uses TRBV2 and TRBJ1-2, with D unclear. The CDR3 loop spans 12 amino acids. CDR1 and CDR2 (germline): SNHLY, FYNNEI. Trimming shortened V by 7 bases and J by 3 bases, and 9 bases separated the two germline ends. CDR3 bases: TGTGCCAGCAAAGACGGCTACTATGGCTACACCTTC. Translation: CASKDGYYGYTF. Variable domain in full (rest from reference TRBV2 and TRBJ1-2): EPEVTQTPSHQVTQMGQEVILRCVPISNHLYFYWYRQILGQKVEFLVSFYNNEISEKSEIFDDQFSVERPDGSNFTLKIRSTKLEDSAMYFCASKDGYYGYTFGSGTRLTVV.

The chain combines TRBV21-1 with TRBJ2-3; TRBD2 is the table's D call, not checked against the DNA. TRBV21-1 is given as a pseudogene. This CDR3 has 16 amino acids. The CDR3, as DNA: TGTGCCAGCCCGAGGGCTAGCGGGACTGTGGGAGATACGCAGTATTTT. This codes for CASPRASGTVGDTQYF.

V usage is TRBV11-3 and J usage is TRBJ1-1; D is uncertain. From germline, CDR1 is SGHNT and CDR2 YENEEA. The CDR3 length is 11 residues. The V gene lost 2 bases and the J gene lost 4 bases, with 2 bases spanning the gap. CDR3 amino acids: CASSLSTEAFF. The CDR3 nucleotides are TGTGCCAGCAGCTTAAGCACTGAAGCTTTCTTT.

This clone was seen once. The chain combines TRBV18 with TRBJ2-2; D uncertain. Germline CDR1 is KGHSH and CDR2 is LQKENI. The V and J ends lost 2 bases and 2 bases respectively, with 9 bases between them. The length of the CDR3 is 15 residues. CDR3 in DNA: TGTGCCAGCTCACCAGGGCTTGGCAACACCGGGGAGCTGTTTTTT. Translating it yields CASSPGLGNTGELFF.

This chain joins TRBV14 and TRBJ1-5, with D possibly matching TRBD1 (6 bases). V was trimmed by 0 bases and J by 0 bases, leaving 18 bases between them. The length of the CDR3 is 19 residues. Germline V gene sequence: CDR1 SGHDN, CDR2 FVKESK. CDR3 coding DNA: TGTGCCAGCAGCCAAGATCAAGGCAGGGGCAAACATAGCAATCAGCCCCAGCATTTT. Translation: CASSQDQGRGKHSNQPQHF.

V is TRBV5-6 and J is TRBJ2-3; possibly TRBD2 for D (6 bases). The CDR3 sequence is 15 residues long. Germline loops: CDR1 SGHDT, CDR2 YYEEEE. Deletions cut 0 bases from V and 3 bases from J, with 11 bases between. CDR3 nucleotide sequence: TGTGCCAGCAGCTTGGTGGGGGGACTGACAGATACGCAGTATTTT. It yields the protein CASSLVGGLTDTQYF.

The chain links TRBV2 to TRBJ1-4; D may be TRBD1 (5 bases). Trimming removed 6 bases at V and 3 bases at J, with 11 bases between. The CDR3 extends over 14 amino acids. CDR1 and CDR2 from the germline V gene are SNHLY and FYNNEI. CDR3 region: CASSQGIANEKLFF. Here the CDR3 DNA reads TGTGCCAGCAGCCAGGGTATCGCTAATGAAAAACTGTTTTTT.

The V gene is TRBV7-9, the J gene TRBJ1-2, with TRBD1 identical over 7 bases. Germline values: CDR1 SEHNR, CDR2 FQNEAQ (reference sequence). With 5 bases clipped from V and 5 bases from J, the junction kept 5 bases outside the gene matches. This CDR3 contains 13 residues. The CDR3 region has the DNA TGTGCCAGCAGCCCATCACAGGGGTATGGCTACACCTTC. Translated: CASSPSQGYGYTF.